A selection of T cell receptor beta chains follows, all from one sample in a study of OX40 agonist ivuxolimab in advanced cancers. Some clones are missing from TCRdb's copy, which holds only in-frame ones; the method was immunoSEQ multiplex PCR. The sample holds about 20,000 clones, approximately 70% seen once. The starting material was CD4+ or CD8+ T cells sorted from blood, obtained in a trial of the OX40 agonist ivuxolimab. The receptors derive from an adult with an advanced solid tumor such as melanoma, head and neck, liver or kidney cancer. Each CDR3 is given with its conserved first and last residue. Each record gives: D gene, J gene, V gene, clone size, CDR3 DNA, CDR3 protein. D genes are given only for firm matches. The size field is filled for only some rows; it gives once, few, many or a size class.

>NA|TRBJ2-5|TRBV6-5|NA
TGTGCCAGCAGCCACGCCGGGGCCCAAGAGACCCAGTACTTC
CASSHAGAQETQYF
>NA|TRBJ1-5|TRBV28|NA
TGTGCCAGCAGTTGGGGGCTGGGGGCCCAGCCCCAGCATTTT
CASSWGLGAQPQHF
>NA|TRBJ2-1|TRBV19|NA
TGTGCCAGTAGTATAGGTGACAGCACTAGGGATGAGCAGTTCTTC
CASSIGDSTRDEQFF
>NA|TRBJ2-5|TRBV7-6|few
TGTGCCAGCAGTATAATCTCGAGGGACCAAGAGACCCAGTACTTC
CASSIISRDQETQYF
>TRBD1|TRBJ2-3|TRBV2|NA
TGTGCCAGCAGCCAACAGGGGTCCACAGATACGCAGTATTTT
CASSQQGSTDTQYF
>NA|TRBJ1-4|TRBV7-9|NA
TGTGCCAGCACCCCCAGTTGGGGATCTAATGAAAAACTGTTTTTT
CASTPSWGSNEKLFF
>NA|TRBJ2-3|TRBV14|once
TGTGCCAGCAGCCAAGAGAAGCCCAGGGTGGGGGGCTATACGCAGTATTTT
CASSQEKPRVGGYTQYF
>TRBD2|TRBJ2-7|TRBV27|NA
TGTGCCAGCAGTATAACTGGGGCGGGGGGGGCCTACGAGCAGTACTTC
CASSITGAGGAYEQYF
>TRBD1|TRBJ1-1|TRBV27|NA
TGTGCCAGCCAAGAAGGACAGGGTGGGTACACTGAAGCTTTCTTT
CASQEGQGGYTEAFF
>NA|TRBJ2-3|TRBV5-1|NA
TGCGCCAGCAGCGTGGGAGGATACACAGATACGCAGTATTTT
CASSVGGYTDTQYF
>NA|TRBJ2-1|TRBV9|NA
TGTGCCAGCAGCGTAGGGGCGAGGAGCTCCTACAATGAGCAGTTCTTC
CASSVGARSSYNEQFF
>NA|TRBJ1-5|TRBV6-1|NA
TGTGCCAGCAGGGCAGGCTTCAGCAATCAGCCCCAGCATTTT
CASRAGFSNQPQHF
>NA|TRBJ2-3|TRBV4-1|once
TGCGCCAGCAGCCAAGCCCGGGAAGATACGCAGTATTTT
CASSQAREDTQYF
>NA|TRBJ1-5|TRBV10-3|NA
TGTGCCATCAGTGTGGAAGGTGGCAATCAGCCCCAGCATTTT
CAISVEGGNQPQHF
>TRBD2|TRBJ2-3|TRBV27|NA
TGTGCCAGCAGTGGGCTAGCGGGGGGTCCCACAGATACGCAGTATTTT
CASSGLAGGPTDTQYF
>TRBD1|TRBJ1-3|TRBV7-2|NA
TGTGCCAGCAGCCCCGGGACAGGGGCTGGAAACACCATATATTTT
CASSPGTGAGNTIYF
>NA|TRBJ2-7|TRBV25-1|NA
TGTGCCAGCAGTGAATATTCCGGGGACGAGCAGTACTTC
CASSEYSGDEQYF
>NA|TRBJ1-3|TRBV6-6|NA
TGTGCCAGCAGCCAGGGGATTTCTGGAAACACCATATATTTT
CASSQGISGNTIYF
>NA|TRBJ2-5|TRBV19|NA
TGTGCCAGTAGTATAAGGGTTGGGGGCGCGTCACGGAACCGGGACAAAGGGGAGACCCAGTACTTC
CASSIRVGGASRNRDKGETQYF
>NA|TRBJ2-2|TRBV4-1|NA
TGCGCCAGCAGCCAAGGTGGCCAGGGTACCGGGGAGCTGTTTTTT
CASSQGGQGTGELFF
>TRBD1|TRBJ2-7|TRBV18|once
TGTGCCAGCTCACCGACAGGGGAGGTCCCCTACGAGCAGTACTTC
CASSPTGEVPYEQYF
>NA|TRBJ2-2|TRBV6-6|NA
TGTGCCAGCAGTCCGGCAGGGGAGGGGGAGCTGTTTTTT
CASSPAGEGELFF